A selection of T cell receptor beta chains follows, all from one sample in a study of identical twins' blood T cells. TCRdb reprocessed the 5' RACE reads with MiXCR, giving one entry per CDR3 protein. The table has roughly 340,000 distinct CDR3 sequences, 25% to 35% seen once. Input material: PBMCs. All receptors derive from a woman aged 18-50 years in good health. Both conserved end residues are part of each CDR3. D genes are given only for firm matches. Some rows have no size entry. The others give once, few or many, or a class for an expanded clone.

D gene: .; clone size: few; V gene: TRBV20-1; J gene: TRBJ1-4; CDR3 DNA: TGCAGTGCTACTAGGGGGGGGGCTCGTAATGAAAAACTGTTTTTT; CDR3 protein: CSATRGGARNEKLFF
D gene: .; clone size: .; V gene: TRBV5-6; J gene: TRBJ1-1; CDR3 DNA: TGTGCCAGCAGCTTGACGGTCCTGAACACTGAAGCTTTCTTT; CDR3 protein: CASSLTVLNTEAFF
D gene: .; clone size: few; V gene: TRBV6-5; J gene: TRBJ1-2; CDR3 DNA: TGTGCCAGCACCGGGCCTCATTATGGCTACACCTTC; CDR3 protein: CASTGPHYGYTF
D gene: .; clone size: .; V gene: TRBV19; J gene: TRBJ2-2; CDR3 DNA: TGTGCCAGTCAAGACAGACCCCTCATGAACACCGGGGAGCTGTTTTTT; CDR3 protein: CASQDRPLMNTGELFF
D gene: TRBD2; clone size: few; V gene: TRBV7-9; J gene: TRBJ2-1; CDR3 DNA: TGTGCCAGCAGCTCCCCGGGAGGGGTCTCCTACAATGAGCAGTTCTTC; CDR3 protein: CASSSPGGVSYNEQFF
D gene: TRBD2; clone size: few; V gene: TRBV3-1; J gene: TRBJ2-3; CDR3 DNA: TGTGCCAGCAGCCAAGCCTCGTCGGGGGGGAGCACAGATACGCAGTATTTT; CDR3 protein: CASSQASSGGSTDTQYF
D gene: .; clone size: few; V gene: TRBV14; J gene: TRBJ1-1; CDR3 DNA: TGTGCCAGCAGCCTACTCGGACATAACACTGAAGCTTTCTTT; CDR3 protein: CASSLLGHNTEAFF
D gene: .; clone size: .; V gene: TRBV6-1; J gene: TRBJ1-1; CDR3 DNA: TGTGCCAGCGGGGGTTTCACTGAAGCTTTCTTT; CDR3 protein: CASGGFTEAFF
D gene: TRBD1; clone size: many; V gene: TRBV2; J gene: TRBJ1-4; CDR3 DNA: TGTGCCAGCGCCGGGACAGGGATTGAAAAACTGTTTTTT; CDR3 protein: CASAGTGIEKLFF
D gene: .; clone size: .; V gene: TRBV20-1; J gene: TRBJ1-4; CDR3 DNA: TGCAGTGCTAGTCCTACTTGGGATGGTCATGAAAAACTGTTTTTT; CDR3 protein: CSASPTWDGHEKLFF
D gene: .; clone size: .; V gene: TRBV6-2/TRBV6-3; J gene: TRBJ2-1; CDR3 DNA: TGTGCCAGCAGTTACTCGTTTGCGCGGGGCCGACATGAGCAGTTCTTC; CDR3 protein: CASSYSFARGRHEQFF
D gene: .; clone size: .; V gene: TRBV18; J gene: TRBJ1-5; CDR3 DNA: TGTGCCAGCTCACCACCGGGCCAGAATCAGCCCCAGCATTTT; CDR3 protein: CASSPPGQNQPQHF
D gene: .; clone size: .; V gene: TRBV5-1; J gene: TRBJ2-1; CDR3 DNA: TGCGCCAGCAGCTATCCAAACGACGACCGTTTCCCGAGCTCCTACAATGAGCAGTTCTTC; CDR3 protein: CASSYPNDDRFPSSYNEQFF
D gene: TRBD2; clone size: .; V gene: TRBV6-4; J gene: TRBJ2-3; CDR3 DNA: TGTGCCAGCAGTGCGACTAGCGGTAGCACAGATACGCAGTATTTT; CDR3 protein: CASSATSGSTDTQYF
D gene: .; clone size: .; V gene: TRBV29-1; J gene: TRBJ2-7; CDR3 DNA: TGCAGCGTTGTAAAGGCAGGGCGAACCTACGAGCAGTACTTC; CDR3 protein: CSVVKAGRTYEQYF
D gene: TRBD2; clone size: once; V gene: TRBV2; J gene: TRBJ2-3; CDR3 DNA: TGTGCCAGCAGCCGGTGGCGGGAGTCGCGCACAGATACGCAGTATTTT; CDR3 protein: CASSRWRESRTDTQYF
D gene: TRBD2; clone size: .; V gene: TRBV11-3; J gene: TRBJ2-7; CDR3 DNA: TGTGCCAGCAGCTCCCAAGGCGGGAGTATCGACGAGCAGTACTTC; CDR3 protein: CASSSQGGSIDEQYF
D gene: .; clone size: .; V gene: TRBV19; J gene: TRBJ1-5; CDR3 DNA: TGTGCCAGTAGTGGGTGGACGGCTCCAAGCCGGCCCCAGCATTTT; CDR3 protein: CASSGWTAPSRPQHF
D gene: .; clone size: .; V gene: TRBV5-1; J gene: TRBJ1-1; CDR3 DNA: TGCTCCAGCAAACCTCCTGACAGCCTGAACACTGAAGCTTTCTTT; CDR3 protein: CSSKPPDSLNTEAFF
D gene: TRBD1; clone size: .; V gene: TRBV6-5; J gene: TRBJ1-2; CDR3 DNA: TGTGCCAGCAGTTCGACCCGACAGGGGTATGGCTACACCTTC; CDR3 protein: CASSSTRQGYGYTF
D gene: TRBD2; clone size: many; V gene: TRBV2; J gene: TRBJ2-3; CDR3 DNA: TGTGCCAGCAGGGATTTTGCTAGCGGGGCAGATACGCAGTATTTT; CDR3 protein: CASRDFASGADTQYF
D gene: .; clone size: .; V gene: TRBV19; J gene: TRBJ2-7; CDR3 DNA: TGTGCCAGTAGTATAAGCGGTGACAGCTTGCGCGAGCAGTACTTC; CDR3 protein: CASSISGDSLREQYF
D gene: .; clone size: .; V gene: TRBV2; J gene: TRBJ1-1; CDR3 DNA: TGTGCCAGCGGTGGGGACTGGGCGAACACTGAAGCTTTCTTT; CDR3 protein: CASGGDWANTEAFF
D gene: .; clone size: once; V gene: TRBV29-1; J gene: TRBJ1-1; CDR3 DNA: TGCAGCGTTGTCCTCTGGACTGAAGCTCCCTTT; CDR3 protein: CSVVLWTEAPF
D gene: .; clone size: .; V gene: TRBV6-5; J gene: TRBJ1-4; CDR3 DNA: TGTGCCGGCTCTTTTACTGCCGAGCCTAATGAAAAACTGTTTTTT; CDR3 protein: CAGSFTAEPNEKLFF
D gene: .; clone size: few; V gene: TRBV20-1; J gene: TRBJ1-5; CDR3 DNA: TGCAGTGCTAGTCGTGTTTTGGGTCAGCCCCAGCATTTT; CDR3 protein: CSASRVLGQPQHF
D gene: .; clone size: few; V gene: TRBV20-1; J gene: TRBJ2-7; CDR3 DNA: TGCAGTGCTAGTCTCGTTAACCTCGGGAAGGAGCAGTACTTC; CDR3 protein: CSASLVNLGKEQYF
D gene: TRBD1; clone size: few; V gene: TRBV29-1; J gene: TRBJ2-2; CDR3 DNA: TGCAGCGTCGCCGGGACAGTCAACACCGGGGAGCTGTTTTTT; CDR3 protein: CSVAGTVNTGELFF
D gene: TRBD2; clone size: .; V gene: TRBV6-5; J gene: TRBJ2-2; CDR3 DNA: TGTGCCAGCAGTTACGGGAGGGTAACCGGGGAGCTGTTTTTT; CDR3 protein: CASSYGRVTGELFF
D gene: .; clone size: .; V gene: TRBV3-1; J gene: TRBJ1-6; CDR3 DNA: TGTGCCAGCAGCCAACAGGGTATAACCCTCCACTTT; CDR3 protein: CASSQQGITLHF
D gene: TRBD2; clone size: .; V gene: TRBV2; J gene: TRBJ2-1; CDR3 DNA: TGTGCCAGCAGGCGGGAGGGAATCTACAATGAGCAGTTCTTC; CDR3 protein: CASRREGIYNEQFF
D gene: .; clone size: .; V gene: TRBV19; J gene: TRBJ1-1; CDR3 DNA: TGTGCCAGTAGTATAGGGGGCAGCATTAACACTGAAGCTTTCTTT; CDR3 protein: CASSIGGSINTEAFF
D gene: .; clone size: .; V gene: TRBV7-9; J gene: TRBJ2-7; CDR3 DNA: TGTGCCAGCAGCTTAGGGATAGATAGCCACGAGCAGTACTTC; CDR3 protein: CASSLGIDSHEQYF
D gene: .; clone size: .; V gene: TRBV2; J gene: TRBJ2-1; CDR3 DNA: TGTGCCAGCACGGGCCCCAGAAATGAGCAGTTCTTC; CDR3 protein: CASTGPRNEQFF
D gene: .; clone size: few; V gene: TRBV7-2; J gene: TRBJ2-1; CDR3 DNA: TGTGCCAGCAGCTTAGCTAGGGGCCGAGAGCAGTTCTTC; CDR3 protein: CASSLARGREQFF
D gene: .; clone size: .; V gene: TRBV5-1; J gene: TRBJ2-1; CDR3 DNA: TGCGCCAGCAGCTTTATCGTGGACAATGAGCAGTTCTTC; CDR3 protein: CASSFIVDNEQFF
D gene: TRBD1; clone size: few; V gene: TRBV20-1; J gene: TRBJ1-2; CDR3 DNA: TGCAGTGCTATTTGGACAGGGCTTTATGGCTACACCTTC; CDR3 protein: CSAIWTGLYGYTF
D gene: TRBD2; clone size: few; V gene: TRBV10-1; J gene: TRBJ2-2; CDR3 DNA: TGCGCCAGCAGTGAACCGGGGGGAACCGGGGAGCTGTTTTTT; CDR3 protein: CASSEPGGTGELFF
D gene: .; clone size: .; V gene: TRBV14; J gene: TRBJ2-1; CDR3 DNA: TGTGCCAGCAGCCAAGGGGGGTGGAAGCAGTTCTTC; CDR3 protein: CASSQGGWKQFF
D gene: .; clone size: .; V gene: TRBV6-2/TRBV6-3; J gene: TRBJ2-7; CDR3 DNA: TGTGCCAGCAGTTACCCAGACAGGACCTACGAGCAGTACTTC; CDR3 protein: CASSYPDRTYEQYF
D gene: .; clone size: few; V gene: TRBV6-2/TRBV6-3; J gene: TRBJ2-1; CDR3 DNA: TGTGCCAGCAAGCGACCATGGGACAATGAGCAGTTCTTC; CDR3 protein: CASKRPWDNEQFF
D gene: .; clone size: .; V gene: TRBV7-8; J gene: TRBJ1-6; CDR3 DNA: TGTGCCGGCAGCTTAGTGGAGAATTCACCCCTCAACTTT; CDR3 protein: CAGSLVENSPLNF
D gene: .; clone size: .; V gene: TRBV5-1; J gene: TRBJ1-4; CDR3 DNA: TGCGCCAGCAGCCCCGGGAGGTCTAATGAAAAACTGTTTTTT; CDR3 protein: CASSPGRSNEKLFF
D gene: TRBD2; clone size: .; V gene: TRBV19; J gene: TRBJ2-1; CDR3 DNA: TGTGCCAGTAGTATTCGCCCTAGCGGGAGAGTCTACAATGAGCAGTTCTTC; CDR3 protein: CASSIRPSGRVYNEQFF
D gene: .; clone size: .; V gene: TRBV28; J gene: TRBJ1-5; CDR3 DNA: TGTGCCAGCAGTTTATCGGGAATTGGTAATCAGCCCCAGCATTTT; CDR3 protein: CASSLSGIGNQPQHF
D gene: TRBD1; clone size: .; V gene: TRBV27; J gene: TRBJ1-1; CDR3 DNA: TGTGCCAGCAGTACCCGGACAGGGCTGAACACTGAAGCTTTCTTT; CDR3 protein: CASSTRTGLNTEAFF
D gene: .; clone size: many; V gene: TRBV29-1; J gene: TRBJ1-1; CDR3 DNA: TGCAGCGTTCAATCGGGTGTAACTGGCACTGAAGCTTTCTTT; CDR3 protein: CSVQSGVTGTEAFF
D gene: TRBD1; clone size: .; V gene: TRBV5-1; J gene: TRBJ1-3; CDR3 DNA: TGCGCCAGCACCCCGCAGGGGGGAAGGTTCGCTGGAAACACCATATATTTT; CDR3 protein: CASTPQGGRFAGNTIYF
D gene: .; clone size: .; V gene: TRBV29-1; J gene: TRBJ2-7; CDR3 DNA: TGCAGCGTTGAAGACAGGGTCGGCTACGAGCAGTACTTC; CDR3 protein: CSVEDRVGYEQYF
D gene: TRBD1; clone size: few; V gene: TRBV11-2; J gene: TRBJ2-1; CDR3 DNA: TGTGCCAGCAGCTTAGCCACAGGGGGAGTCTACAATGAGCAGTTCTTC; CDR3 protein: CASSLATGGVYNEQFF
D gene: TRBD1; clone size: .; V gene: TRBV5-1; J gene: TRBJ1-5; CDR3 DNA: TGCGCCAGCAGCTGGGGGGACAGCAATAGCAATCAGCCCCAGCATTTT; CDR3 protein: CASSWGDSNSNQPQHF
D gene: .; clone size: .; V gene: TRBV20-1; J gene: TRBJ2-5; CDR3 DNA: TGCAGTGCTAGATACTCGGCTAGTGGGGTGACCCAGTACTTC; CDR3 protein: CSARYSASGVTQYF
D gene: .; clone size: few; V gene: TRBV20-1; J gene: TRBJ1-2; CDR3 DNA: TGCAGTGCTAGGATACTTACAGGGTTCTATGGCTACACCTTC; CDR3 protein: CSARILTGFYGYTF
D gene: .; clone size: few; V gene: TRBV11-2; J gene: TRBJ2-7; CDR3 DNA: TGTGCCAGCAGCTTTGACAGAACCGGGACTTTCCCCTACGAGCAGTACTTC; CDR3 protein: CASSFDRTGTFPYEQYF